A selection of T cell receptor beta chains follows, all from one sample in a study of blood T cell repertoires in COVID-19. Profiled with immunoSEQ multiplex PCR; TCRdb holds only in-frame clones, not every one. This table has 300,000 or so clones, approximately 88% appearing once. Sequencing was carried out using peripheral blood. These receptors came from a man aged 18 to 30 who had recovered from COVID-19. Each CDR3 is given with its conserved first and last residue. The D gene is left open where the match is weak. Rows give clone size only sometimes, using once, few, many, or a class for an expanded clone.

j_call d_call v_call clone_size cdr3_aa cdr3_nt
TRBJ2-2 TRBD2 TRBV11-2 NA CASSLEVRGRGKNGELFF TGTGCCAGCAGCTTAGAGGTTCGCGGGAGAGGGAAGAACGGGGAGCTGTTTTTT
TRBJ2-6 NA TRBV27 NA CASSPLGLSGANVLTF TGTGCCAGCAGTCCCTTGGGACTCTCTGGGGCCAACGTCCTGACTTTC
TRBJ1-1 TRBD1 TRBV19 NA CASSMRQGLLNTEAFF TGTGCCAGTAGTATGCGACAGGGCCTTTTGAACACTGAAGCTTTCTTT
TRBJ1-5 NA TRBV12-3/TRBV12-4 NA CASSTNQPQHF TGTGCCAGCAGTACTAATCAGCCCCAGCATTTT
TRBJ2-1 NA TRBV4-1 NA CASIGQPNEQFF TGCGCCAGCATCGGACAGCCCAATGAGCAGTTCTTC
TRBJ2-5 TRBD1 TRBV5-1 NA CASSLRTGPLWETQYF TGCGCCAGCAGCCTCCGGACAGGGCCCTTGTGGGAGACCCAGTACTTC
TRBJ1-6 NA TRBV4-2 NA CASSQVITDNSPLHF TGTGCCAGCAGCCAAGTAATCACAGACAATTCACCCCTCCACTTT
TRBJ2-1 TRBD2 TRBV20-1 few CSASPGGVEQFF TGCAGTGCTAGTCCCGGGGGGGTTGAGCAGTTCTTC
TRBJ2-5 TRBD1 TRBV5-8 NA CASSRQGRGETQYF TGTGCCAGCAGCCGACAGGGTCGAGGAGAGACCCAGTACTTC
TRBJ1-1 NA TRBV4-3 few CASSQRYGGWTEAFF TGCGCCAGCAGCCAACGCTACGGAGGGTGGACTGAAGCTTTCTTT
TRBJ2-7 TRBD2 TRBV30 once CAWSGTSGNYEQYF TGTGCCTGGAGTGGGACTAGCGGGAACTACGAGCAGTACTTC
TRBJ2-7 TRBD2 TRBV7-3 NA CASSQAGGSSYEQYF TGTGCCAGCAGCCAAGCGGGGGGTTCGTCCTACGAGCAGTACTTC
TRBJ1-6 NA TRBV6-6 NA CASSYSALTFHSPLHF TGTGCCAGCAGTTACTCGGCCCTTACATTCCACTCACCCCTCCACTTT
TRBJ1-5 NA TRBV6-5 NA CASSYSQAYSNQPQHF TGTGCCAGCAGTTACTCTCAGGCTTATAGCAATCAGCCCCAGCATTTT
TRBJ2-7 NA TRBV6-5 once CASSYANQGFYEQYF TGTGCCAGCAGTTACGCGAATCAGGGGTTTTACGAGCAGTACTTC
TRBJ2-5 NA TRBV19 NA CASSTPPPPGLSRETQYF TGTGCCAGTAGTACCCCCCCACCCCCGGGTCTATCACGGGAGACCCAGTACTTC
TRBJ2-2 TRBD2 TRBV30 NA CAWSVSQAGPGELFF TGTGCCTGGAGTGTAAGCCAAGCGGGACCCGGGGAGCTGTTTTTT
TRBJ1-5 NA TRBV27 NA CARNQGLGQPQHF TGTGCCAGGAACCAGGGGTTGGGTCAGCCCCAGCATTTT
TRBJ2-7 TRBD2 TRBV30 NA CAWSSGTQGEQYF TGTGCCTGGTCTAGCGGGACCCAAGGGGAGCAGTACTTC
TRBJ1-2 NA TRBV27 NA CASSLRGFGGYTF TGTGCCAGCAGTTTACGGGGGTTTGGTGGCTACACCTTC
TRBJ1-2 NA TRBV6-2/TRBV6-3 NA CAISQNAGYGYTF TGTGCCATCAGCCAAAACGCAGGGTATGGCTACACCTTC
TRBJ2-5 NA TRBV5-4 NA CASSLGGQDFISQTQYF TGTGCCAGCAGCTTGGGAGGCCAAGATTTCATCTCGCAGACCCAGTACTTC
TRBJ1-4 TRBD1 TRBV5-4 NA CASSLAAGGPEKLFF TGTGCCAGCAGCTTGGCGGCAGGGGGTCCTGAAAAACTGTTTTTT
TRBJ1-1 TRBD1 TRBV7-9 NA CASSFDRGFAFF TGTGCCAGCAGCTTTGACAGGGGGTTCGCTTTCTTT
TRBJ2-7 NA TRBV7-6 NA CASSAEAAAYEQYF TGTGCCAGCAGCGCAGAAGCCGCGGCCTACGAGCAGTACTTC
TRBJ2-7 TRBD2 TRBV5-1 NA CASSLSSGIREQYF TGCGCCAGCAGCTTAAGTAGCGGGATTCGAGAGCAGTACTTC
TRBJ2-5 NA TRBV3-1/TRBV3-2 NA CASSLLGTDQETQYF TGTGCCAGCAGCCTCCTCGGGACTGACCAAGAGACCCAGTACTTC
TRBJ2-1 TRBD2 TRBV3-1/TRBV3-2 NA CASRLKTSGGYNEQFF TGTGCCAGCAGGCTTAAGACTAGCGGGGGATACAATGAGCAGTTCTTC
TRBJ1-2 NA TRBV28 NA CASSLAGTGGGYTF TGTGCCAGCAGTTTGGCGGGGACTGGGGGTGGCTACACCTTC
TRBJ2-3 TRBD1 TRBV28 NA CASSYRGTQYF TGTGCCAGCAGTTACAGGGGGACGCAGTATTTT
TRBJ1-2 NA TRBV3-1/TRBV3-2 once CASSQEGQLYGYTF TGTGCCAGCAGCCAAGAAGGACAGTTATATGGCTACACCTTC
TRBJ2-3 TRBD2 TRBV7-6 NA CASSLFPLTGGDTDTQYF TGTGCCAGCAGCTTATTCCCTCTGACGGGGGGGGACACAGATACGCAGTATTTT
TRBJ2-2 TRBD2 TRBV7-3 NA CASSYGTSGNTGELFF TGTGCCAGCAGCTACGGGACTAGCGGGAACACCGGGGAGCTGTTTTTT
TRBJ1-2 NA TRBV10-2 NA CASIGMGYGYTF TGCGCCAGCATCGGGATGGGCTATGGCTACACCTTC
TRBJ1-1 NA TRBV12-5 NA CASGLVPEQGLAFF TGTGCTAGTGGTTTGGTACCCGAACAGGGTTTGGCTTTCTTT
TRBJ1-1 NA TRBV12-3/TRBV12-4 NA CASSLQGRTEAFF TGTGCCAGCAGTTTACAGGGTCGGACTGAAGCTTTCTTT
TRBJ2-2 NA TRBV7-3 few CASSLEAFQGLNTGELFF TGTGCCAGCAGCTTAGAAGCCTTCCAGGGGCTGAACACCGGGGAGCTGTTTTTT
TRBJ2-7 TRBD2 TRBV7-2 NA CASSLVGSGLVLPEQYF TGTGCCAGCAGCTTAGTAGGCTCGGGACTAGTCCTTCCCGAGCAGTACTTC
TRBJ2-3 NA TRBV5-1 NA CASSAQGGFADTQYF TGCGCCAGCAGCGCCCAGGGAGGTTTTGCAGATACGCAGTATTTT
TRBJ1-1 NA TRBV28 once CASSLVRGTEAFF TGTGCCAGCAGTTTAGTAAGGGGCACTGAAGCTTTCTTT
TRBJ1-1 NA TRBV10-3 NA CAINVQQNTEAFF TGTGCCATCAACGTACAGCAGAACACTGAAGCTTTCTTT
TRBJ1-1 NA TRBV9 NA CASSEFGELNTEAFF TGTGCCAGCAGCGAGTTTGGGGAGTTGAACACTGAAGCTTTCTTT
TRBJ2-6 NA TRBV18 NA CASSLDTGANVLTF TGTGCCAGCTCACTAGATACCGGGGCCAACGTCCTGACTTTC
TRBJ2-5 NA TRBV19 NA CASSILHGETQYF TGTGCCAGTAGTATTTTACACGGGGAGACCCAGTACTTC
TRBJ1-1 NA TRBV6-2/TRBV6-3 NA CASTPGRANTEAFF TGTGCCAGCACCCCAGGGAGGGCGAACACTGAAGCTTTCTTT
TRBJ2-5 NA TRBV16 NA CASSQWRGQGEETQYF TGTGCCAGCAGCCAATGGAGGGGTCAGGGGGAAGAGACCCAGTACTTC
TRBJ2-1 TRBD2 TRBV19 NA CASSPSSGPRSSYNEQFF TGTGCCAGTAGCCCATCTAGCGGGCCACGCAGCTCCTACAATGAGCAGTTCTTC
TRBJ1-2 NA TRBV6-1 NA CASSDLMAALNYGYTF TGTGCCAGCAGTGATCTGATGGCAGCGCTCAACTATGGCTACACCTTC
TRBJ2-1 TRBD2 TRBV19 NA CASSSSGGALYNEQFF TGTGCCAGTAGTTCTAGCGGGGGGGCTTTATACAATGAGCAGTTCTTC
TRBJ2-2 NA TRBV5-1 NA CASSLLGSGAGELFF TGCGCCAGCAGCTTACTGGGATCCGGGGCCGGGGAGCTGTTTTTT
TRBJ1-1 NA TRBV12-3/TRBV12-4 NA CASSSTRVSEAFF TGTGCCAGCAGCTCGACAAGAGTCTCTGAAGCTTTCTTT
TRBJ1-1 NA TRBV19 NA CASSISGLNTEAFF TGTGCCAGTAGTATTTCGGGATTGAACACTGAAGCTTTCTTT
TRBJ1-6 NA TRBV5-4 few CASSPQVNSPLHF TGTGCCAGCAGCCCACAGGTCAATTCACCCCTCCACTTT
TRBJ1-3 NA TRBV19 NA CASSIPRRGSSGNTIYF TGTGCCAGTAGTATCCCCCGGCGGGGGTCCTCTGGAAACACCATATATTTT
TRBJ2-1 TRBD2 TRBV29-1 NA CSVEGTSGGYNEQFF TGCAGCGTTGAAGGGACTAGCGGGGGCTACAATGAGCAGTTCTTC
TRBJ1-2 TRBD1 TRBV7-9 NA CASSRGGTGFGYTF TGTGCCAGCAGCAGAGGGGGGACAGGGTTTGGCTACACCTTC
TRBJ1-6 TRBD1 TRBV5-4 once CASSLGGQGGYNSPLHF TGTGCCAGCAGCTTGGGGGGACAGGGGGGCTATAATTCACCCCTCCACTTT
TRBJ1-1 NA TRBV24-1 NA CATSESGRPGEAFF TGTGCCACCAGTGAATCCGGACGCCCAGGGGAAGCTTTCTTT